A selection of T cell receptor beta chains follows, all from one sample in a study of response to subunit inactivated influenza vaccine. MiXCR, run by TCRdb on the RT-PCR reads, gives a single entry per CDR3 protein. Altogether around 480,000 distinct CDR3 sequences are present, 15% to 20% being singletons, with the ten largest covering 3%. Specimen: CD4+ T cells sorted from PBMCs, collected about 24 months after vaccination. The receptors originated from a man between 50 and 75 years old who received an inactivated influenza vaccine. Each CDR3 is given with its conserved first and last residue. A D gene is named only where the DNA matches it firmly. For some rows the clone size is stated as once, few or many, or as a class when expanded; others skip it.

V gene	D gene	clone size	CDR3 length	J gene	CDR3 DNA	CDR3 protein
TRBV6-2/TRBV6-3	TRBD2	many	15	TRBJ2-2	TGTGCCAGCAGGCCTAGCGGGGGGAACACCGGGGAGCTGTTTTTT	CASRPSGGNTGELFF
TRBV18	.	.	13	TRBJ2-1	TGTGCCAGCTCACCACCGGGGTTGCATGAGCAGTTCTTC	CASSPPGLHEQFF
TRBV24-1	TRBD2	few	15	TRBJ2-3	TGTGCCACCTCGCCGGCTAGCGGCTACACAGATACGCAGTATTTT	CATSPASGYTDTQYF
TRBV12-3/TRBV12-4	.	.	11	TRBJ1-5	TGTGCCAGCGGCAGCAATCAGCCCCAGCATTTT	CASGSNQPQHF
TRBV14	.	few	15	TRBJ1-2	TGTGCCAGCAGCCAAGAGGTAGCCCTGGGGGGTGGCTACACCTTC	CASSQEVALGGGYTF
TRBV12-3/TRBV12-4	.	few	14	TRBJ2-7	TGTGCCAGCAGTTTCCAAGTGTACTCCTACGAGCAGTACTTC	CASSFQVYSYEQYF
TRBV18	.	.	14	TRBJ1-6	TGTGCCAGCGCACCGGGGCAGAGTAATTCACCCCTCCACTTT	CASAPGQSNSPLHF
TRBV10-3	.	few	15	TRBJ2-1	TGTGCCATTGCTGCCCGAAATACAGGTTTTGATGAGCAGTTCTTC	CAIAARNTGFDEQFF
TRBV18	TRBD2	.	15	TRBJ2-7	TGTGCCAGCTCACCACCGGCGGGGGGTTCCTACGAGCAGTACTTC	CASSPPAGGSYEQYF
TRBV20-1	TRBD1	.	14	TRBJ1-5	TGCAGCGGGGTCGGTGTAGACAGGGATCAGCCCCAGCATTTT	CSGVGVDRDQPQHF
TRBV6-2/TRBV6-3	.	few	13	TRBJ2-2	TGTGCCAGCAGTTATTTAGAATCCGGGGAGCTGTTTTTT	CASSYLESGELFF
TRBV7-2	TRBD2	few	13	TRBJ2-1	TGTGCCAGCAGCCCGGGGGGTTTTGGCGAGCAGTTCTTC	CASSPGGFGEQFF
TRBV29-1	.	few	12	TRBJ2-7	TGCAGCGTGCGGACGGACCTCTACGAGCAGTACTTC	CSVRTDLYEQYF
TRBV5-1	TRBD2	few	14	TRBJ2-3	TGCGCCAGTAAACTAGCGGAGAGCACAGATACGCAGTATTTT	CASKLAESTDTQYF
TRBV3-1	TRBD2	.	14	TRBJ2-2	TGTGCCAACAGCCCCCCGGGGGGGGCCGGGGAGCTGTTTTTT	CANSPPGGAGELFF
TRBV11-2	TRBD1	many	14	TRBJ2-2	TGTGCCAGCAGCCCACAGGGGGCGCCCGGGGAGCTGTTTTTT	CASSPQGAPGELFF
TRBV4-2	TRBD1	.	15	TRBJ2-7	TGTGCCAGCAGCCCCCGGACAGGGCAAGGCTACGAGCAGTACTTC	CASSPRTGQGYEQYF
TRBV6-5	TRBD2	few	14	TRBJ2-3	TGTGCCAGCAGTTACCTGGCGGGAGGAGATACGCAGTATTTT	CASSYLAGGDTQYF
TRBV12-3/TRBV12-4	.	many	16	TRBJ1-4	TGTGCCAGCAGTTTATCCGGGGCCCGGGGGAATGAAAAACTGTTTTTT	CASSLSGARGNEKLFF
TRBV5-1	TRBD1	many	15	TRBJ2-2	TGCGCCAGCAGCCCCCCGGGACAGGGTATCGGGGAGCTGTTTTTT	CASSPPGQGIGELFF
TRBV20-1	.	.	16	TRBJ2-2	TGCAGTGCTAGAGATCCCCGACAGGAAAACACCGGGGAGCTGTTTTTT	CSARDPRQENTGELFF
TRBV2	TRBD2	.	14	TRBJ2-4	TGTGCCAGCAGGGAGGCGGGAGAAGGGAACATTCAGTACTTC	CASREAGEGNIQYF
TRBV9	TRBD1	few	15	TRBJ2-7	TGTGCCAGCAGCCTCATGGGGACAGGGGGTGGCGAGCAGTACTTC	CASSLMGTGGGEQYF
TRBV5-4	.	few	14	TRBJ2-2	TGTGCCAGCAGCGACGGGACCTACACCGGGGAGCTGTTTTTT	CASSDGTYTGELFF
TRBV6-1	.	.	15	TRBJ1-3	TGTGCCAGCAGTGAAAGGGTTATCTGGGGTCTCGCCATATATTTT	CASSERVIWGLAIYF
TRBV5-6	.	few	12	TRBJ2-2	TGTGCCAGCAGCTGGCGGCCGGGGGAGCTGTTTTTT	CASSWRPGELFF
TRBV7-7	TRBD1	.	15	TRBJ2-3	TGTGCTAGCAGCCCGGACAGGGGAGGTACAGATACGCAGTATTTT	CASSPDRGGTDTQYF
TRBV15	.	.	16	TRBJ2-1	TGTGCCACCAGCAGAGATGGGGGTAGCGGCAGTAATGAGCAGTTCTTC	CATSRDGGSGSNEQFF
TRBV4-3	TRBD1	.	19	TRBJ2-4	TGCGCCAGCAGCCAAGATTCATTGACAGGGGGTGGTGCCAAAAACATTCAGTACTTC	CASSQDSLTGGGAKNIQYF
TRBV5-1	.	few	15	TRBJ2-2	TGCGCCAGCAGCTTGGCGGCAGGGACGGCCGGGGAGCTGTTTTTT	CASSLAAGTAGELFF
TRBV7-4	.	.	15	TRBJ2-7	TGTGCCACCTCCAAGCAGGTCCCTAGGACCCACGAGCAGTACTTC	CATSKQVPRTHEQYF
TRBV12-3/TRBV12-4	TRBD1	.	13	TRBJ2-1	TGTGCCAGCAGTCCCCAACAGGGGCGGGAGCAGTTCTTC	CASSPQQGREQFF
TRBV7-9	TRBD2	few	16	TRBJ2-2	TGTGCCAGCAGCTTTTCGGCGGGGGGCAACACCGGGGAGCTGTTTTTT	CASSFSAGGNTGELFF
TRBV5-1	.	few	14	TRBJ2-7	TGCGCCAGCAGTTCCTTCGGGGTGACTGACGAGCAGTACTTC	CASSSFGVTDEQYF
TRBV5-1	.	many	13	TRBJ2-2	TGCGCCAGCTCGACAGGGAACACCGGGGAGCTGTTTTTT	CASSTGNTGELFF
TRBV2	TRBD2	.	16	TRBJ2-2	TGTGCCAGCAGGCAGGGACTAGCGGGAGGGACCGGGGAGCTGTTTTTT	CASRQGLAGGTGELFF
TRBV5-1	TRBD1	many	15	TRBJ2-2	TGCGCCAGCAGCACACAGGGGGCGCAAACCGGGGAGCTGTTTTTT	CASSTQGAQTGELFF
TRBV7-9	.	few	12	TRBJ1-1	TGTGCCAGCAGCTTAGACCACACTGAAGCTTTCTTT	CASSLDHTEAFF
TRBV5-1	.	.	15	TRBJ2-7	TGCGCCAGCAGCCTTCCGGGACAAGGGACCTACGAGCAGTACTTC	CASSLPGQGTYEQYF
TRBV2	.	few	13	TRBJ2-7	TGTGCCAGCAGTGAAAGGGGCATAAGCGAGCAGTACTTC	CASSERGISEQYF
TRBV7-2	.	few	15	TRBJ1-1	TGTGCCAGCAGCTTATCGAATACAGGTCTCACTGAAGCTTTCTTT	CASSLSNTGLTEAFF
TRBV28	TRBD1	.	14	TRBJ1-5	TGTGCCAGCAGCACGGGACAGCCTAATCAGCCCCAGCATTTT	CASSTGQPNQPQHF
TRBV4-3	.	few	15	TRBJ1-1	TGCGCCAGCAGCCCGAAACAGGGATCGAACACTGAAGCTTTCTTT	CASSPKQGSNTEAFF
TRBV12-3/TRBV12-4	.	few	14	TRBJ2-7	TGTGCCAGCAGTTTCGCCGGGACAAGATACGAGCAGTACTTC	CASSFAGTRYEQYF
TRBV2	.	.	14	TRBJ1-1	TGTGCCAGCAGGGGGGGACGTGGGAACACTGAAGCTTTCTTT	CASRGGRGNTEAFF
TRBV25-1	TRBD1	.	16	TRBJ2-7	TGTGCCAGCAGTGCCCCTCGCGGGGACAGGGGCTACGAGCAGTACTTC	CASSAPRGDRGYEQYF